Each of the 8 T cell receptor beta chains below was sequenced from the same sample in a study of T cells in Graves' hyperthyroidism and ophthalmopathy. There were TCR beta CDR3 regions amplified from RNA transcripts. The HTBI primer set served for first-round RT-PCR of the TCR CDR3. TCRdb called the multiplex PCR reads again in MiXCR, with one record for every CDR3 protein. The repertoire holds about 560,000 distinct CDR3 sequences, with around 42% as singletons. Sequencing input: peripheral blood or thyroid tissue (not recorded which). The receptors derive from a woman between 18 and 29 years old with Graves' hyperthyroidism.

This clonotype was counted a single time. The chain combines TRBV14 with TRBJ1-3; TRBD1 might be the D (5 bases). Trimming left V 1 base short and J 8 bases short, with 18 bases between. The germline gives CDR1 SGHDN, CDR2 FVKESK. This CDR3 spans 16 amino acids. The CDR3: CASSQGPGTDLDTIYF. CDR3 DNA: TGTGCCAGCAGCCAAGGTCCCGGGACGGATTTGGACACCATATATTTT.

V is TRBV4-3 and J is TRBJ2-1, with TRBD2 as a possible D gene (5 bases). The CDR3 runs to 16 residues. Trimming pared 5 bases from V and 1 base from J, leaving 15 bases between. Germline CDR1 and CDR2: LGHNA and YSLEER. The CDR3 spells CASSSSGELSYNEQFF. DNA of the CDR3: TGCGCCAGCAGCTCGAGCGGAGAGCTTTCCTACAATGAGCAGTTCTTC.

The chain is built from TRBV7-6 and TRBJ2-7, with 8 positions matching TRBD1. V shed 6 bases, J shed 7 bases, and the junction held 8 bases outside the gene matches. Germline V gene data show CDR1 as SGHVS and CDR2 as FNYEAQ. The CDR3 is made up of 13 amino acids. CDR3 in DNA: TGTGCCAGCAGTTTGGGCAGGGGGCATGAGCAGTACTTC. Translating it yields CASSLGRGHEQYF. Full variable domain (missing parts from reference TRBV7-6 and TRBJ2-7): GAGVSQSPRYKVTKRGQDVALRCDPISGHVSLYWYRQALGQGPEFLTYFNYEAQQDKSGLPNDRFSAERPEGSISTLTIQRTEQRDSAMYRCASSLGRGHEQYFGPGTRLTVT.

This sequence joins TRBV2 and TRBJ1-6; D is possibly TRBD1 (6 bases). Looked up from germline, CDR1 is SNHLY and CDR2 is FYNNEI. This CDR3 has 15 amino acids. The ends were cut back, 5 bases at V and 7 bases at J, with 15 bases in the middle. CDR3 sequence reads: CASSLGDRPNSPLHF. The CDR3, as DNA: TGTGCCAGCAGTTTAGGAGACAGGCCCAATTCACCCCTCCACTTT.

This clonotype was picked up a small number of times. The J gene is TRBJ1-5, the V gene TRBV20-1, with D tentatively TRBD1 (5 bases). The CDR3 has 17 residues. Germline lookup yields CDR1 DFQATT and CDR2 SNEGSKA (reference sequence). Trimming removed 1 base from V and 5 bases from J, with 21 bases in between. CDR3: CSARGGSGTVEYQPQHF. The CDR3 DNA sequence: TGCAGTGCTAGAGGTGGGTCCGGGACGGTGGAGTATCAGCCCCAGCATTTT.

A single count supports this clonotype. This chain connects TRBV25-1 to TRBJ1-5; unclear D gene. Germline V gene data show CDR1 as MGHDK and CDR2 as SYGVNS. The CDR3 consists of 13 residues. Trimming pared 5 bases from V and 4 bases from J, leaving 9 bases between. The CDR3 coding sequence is TGTGCCAGCAGTTCCAGGAATAATCAGCCCCAGCATTTT. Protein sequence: CASSSRNNQPQHF.

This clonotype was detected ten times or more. CDR3 loop: CSAKDSNYGYTF. CDR3 coding DNA: TGCAGTGCTAAGGACAGTAACTATGGCTACACCTTC. The chain joins TRBV20-1 to TRBJ1-2; D is possibly TRBD1 (6 bases). Germline V gene data show CDR1 as DFQATT and CDR2 as SNEGSKA (reference sequence). V shed 4 bases and J shed 1 base, with 7 bases lying between them. This CDR3 is 12 amino acids long.

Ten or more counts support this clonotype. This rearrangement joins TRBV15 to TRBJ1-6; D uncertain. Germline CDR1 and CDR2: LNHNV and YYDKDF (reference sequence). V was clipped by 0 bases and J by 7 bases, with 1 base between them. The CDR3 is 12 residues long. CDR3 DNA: TGTGCCACCAGCAGAGACAATTCACCCCTCCACTTT. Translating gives CATSRDNSPLHF.